This T cell receptor (beta chain) was identified during a study of T cells in Graves' hyperthyroidism and ophthalmopathy. The sample holds a few counts of this clonotype. There were TCR beta CDR3 regions amplified from RNA transcripts. With the HTBI primer set, the TCR CDR3 went through a first round of RT-PCR. Via MiXCR, TCRdb re-called the multiplex PCR reads, giving one row per CDR3 protein. This sample has some 720,000 distinct CDR3 sequences, with about 16% found just once. The CDR3 loop spans 13 amino acids. Germline-derived CDR1 and CDR2 are GTSNPN and SVGIG (reference sequence). The V end was cut by 0 bases, the J end by 1 base, with 3 bases between.

The receptor's source is a man aged 18-30 years with Graves' hyperthyroidism. Sequenced: blood. The genes are TRBV30 and TRBJ2-2; D is unresolved. The DNA of the CDR3 is TGTGCCTGGAGTGTTGGGAACACCGGGGAGCTGTTTTTT. Amino acids: CAWSVGNTGELFF. Together with reference TRBV30 and TRBJ2-2, the CDR3 gives the full variable domain: SQTIHQWPATLVQPVGSPLSLECTVEGTSNPNLYWYRQAAGRGLQLLFYSVGIGQISSEVPQNLSASRPQDRQFILSSKKLLLSDSGFYLCAWSVGNTGELFFGEGSRLTVL.